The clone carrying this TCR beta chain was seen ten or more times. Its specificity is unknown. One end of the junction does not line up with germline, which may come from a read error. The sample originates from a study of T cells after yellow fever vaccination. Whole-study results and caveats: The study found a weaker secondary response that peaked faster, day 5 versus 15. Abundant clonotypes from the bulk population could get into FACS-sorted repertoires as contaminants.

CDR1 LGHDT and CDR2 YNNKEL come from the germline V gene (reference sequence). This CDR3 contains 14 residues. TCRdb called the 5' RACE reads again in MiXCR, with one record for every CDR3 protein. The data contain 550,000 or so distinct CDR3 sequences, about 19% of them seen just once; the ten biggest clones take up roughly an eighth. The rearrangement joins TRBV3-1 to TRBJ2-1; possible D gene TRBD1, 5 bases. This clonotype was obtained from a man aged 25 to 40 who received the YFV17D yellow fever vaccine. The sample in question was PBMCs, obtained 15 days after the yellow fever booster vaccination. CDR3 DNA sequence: TGTGCCAGCAGCCAAGATCTTGTCCGTGGCCCCAGGGACTTC. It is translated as CASSQDLVRGPRDF.